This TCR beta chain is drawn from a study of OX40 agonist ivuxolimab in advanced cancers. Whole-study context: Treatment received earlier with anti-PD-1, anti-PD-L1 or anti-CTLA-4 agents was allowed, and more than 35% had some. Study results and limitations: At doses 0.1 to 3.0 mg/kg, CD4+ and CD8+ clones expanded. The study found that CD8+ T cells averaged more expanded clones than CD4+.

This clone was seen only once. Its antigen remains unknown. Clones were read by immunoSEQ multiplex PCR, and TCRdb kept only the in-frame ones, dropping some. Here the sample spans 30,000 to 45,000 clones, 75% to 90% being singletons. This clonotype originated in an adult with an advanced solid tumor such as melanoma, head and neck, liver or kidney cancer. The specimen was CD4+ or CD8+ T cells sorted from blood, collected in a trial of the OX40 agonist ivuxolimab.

This chain's CDR3 is CASSSGNQPQHF. The CDR3 DNA reads as TGTGCCAGCAGTTCTGGCAATCAGCCCCAGCATTTT. The V and J genes are TRBV28 and TRBJ1-5, with unresolved D. The V end lost 4 bases, the J end lost 2 bases, and 3 bases lay between the germline ends. Germline V lookup: CDR1 MDHEN, CDR2 SYDVKM. The length of the CDR3 is 12 residues. Full variable domain (rest looked up from reference TRBV28 and TRBJ1-5): DVKVTQSSRYLVKRTGEKVFLECVQDMDHENMFWYRQDPGLGLRLIYFSYDVKMKEKGDIPEGYSVSREKKERFSLILESASTNQTSMYLCASSSGNQPQHFGDGTRLSIL.